These T cell receptor beta chains were read from a single sample in a study of vaccination and CD4 T cells after COVID-19. TCRdb recomputed calls from the PCR reads with MiXCR, one row per CDR3 protein. Among some 23,000 distinct CDR3 sequences listed, 28% were seen once. These TCRs are of unknown antigen specificity. The sample here was CD4+ T cells from blood, cultured in vitro, taken about 7 months after SARS-CoV-2 vaccination. These receptors came from a human donor who had recovered from COVID-19. The CDR3 runs from the conserved cysteine through the conserved F or W. A D gene is named only where the DNA matches it firmly. Not all rows give a size; the values are once, few, many and, for expanded clones, a class.

>TRBV7-2|TRBJ1-2|NA|many
TGTGCCAGCAGCTTAAACGGGTTAAGGGGCTACACCTTC
CASSLNGLRGYTF
>TRBV7-3|TRBJ2-7|NA|NA
TGTGCCAGCAGCCCCGGGGGCTCCTACGAGCAGTACTTC
CASSPGGSYEQYF
>TRBV20-1|TRBJ2-3|NA|few
TGCAGTGCTATCGTCGGGGTAGCGAGTTCAGATACGCAGTATTTT
CSAIVGVASSDTQYF
>TRBV20-1|TRBJ1-1|NA|few
TGCAGTGTCGGACTCCCGAACACTGAAGCTTTCTTT
CSVGLPNTEAFF
>TRBV20-1|TRBJ2-3|TRBD2|NA
TGCAGTGCTAGAGGGGCGGGGCGGGAGGCAGATACGCAGTATTTT
CSARGAGREADTQYF
>TRBV6-1|TRBJ1-6|NA|NA
TGTGCCACCAGGGGTGGGCAGCCTTATAATTCACCCCTCCACTTT
CATRGGQPYNSPLHF
>TRBV11-2|TRBJ2-3|TRBD2|NA
TGTGCCAGCAGCTCCAGGACTAGCGGGAGCCCAGATACGCAGTATTTT
CASSSRTSGSPDTQYF
>TRBV7-2|TRBJ2-3|NA|once
TGTGCCAGCAGCTTGGCAGCAGATACGCAGTATTTT
CASSLAADTQYF
>TRBV24-1|TRBJ1-5|NA|few
TGTGCCAATCTTCCAAGGCAGCCCCAGCATTTT
CANLPRQPQHF
>TRBV6-5|TRBJ1-6|NA|few
TGTGCCAGCAGTTCACCGAACAGGACGCCCCTCCACTTT
CASSSPNRTPLHF
>TRBV28|TRBJ2-4|NA|NA
TGTGCCAGCAGTCCAGGACTGAGGCAGTACTTC
CASSPGLRQYF
>TRBV29-1|TRBJ2-7|NA|few
TGCAGCGTTGGTTTGAAGAAGGGACCCAACCTACCTTACGAGCAGTACTTC
CSVGLKKGPNLPYEQYF
>TRBV19|TRBJ2-2|TRBD2|NA
TGTGCCAGTAGTATCGCGGGGGGGCGGGAGCTGTTTTTT
CASSIAGGRELFF
>TRBV15|TRBJ1-6|NA|medium-sized
TGTGCCACCAGCGGCACCCAGGCAGGGTACCATTCACCCCTCCACTTT
CATSGTQAGYHSPLHF
>TRBV5-4|TRBJ1-1|NA|once
TGTGCCAGCAGCCCACTCAGGGGTAGTAGCACTGAAGCTTTCTTT
CASSPLRGSSTEAFF
>TRBV7-2|TRBJ2-5|TRBD2|few
TGTGCCAGCAGCTTTGGGGGGGGGGGTGGGACCCAGTACTTC
CASSFGGGGGTQYF
>TRBV4-2|TRBJ2-4|TRBD2|NA
TGTGCCAGCAGCCCCGGGACTAGCGGATCAAACATTCAGTACTTC
CASSPGTSGSNIQYF
>TRBV10-3|TRBJ2-5|NA|few
TGTGCCATCAGGGGAGCGGGTGTTGTAAAGACCCAGTACTTC
CAIRGAGVVKTQYF
>TRBV28|TRBJ1-6|TRBD1|NA
TGTGCCAGCAGTTCTGACAGGGGCGGCATTAATTCACCCCTCCACTTT
CASSSDRGGINSPLHF
>TRBV7-2|TRBJ1-1|NA|NA
TGTGCCAGCAGCTTCCCCCAGACAGGCATAGGCACTGAAGCTTTCTTT
CASSFPQTGIGTEAFF
>TRBV6-1|TRBJ2-7|NA|NA
TGTGCCAGCAGTGAGGGTTCCCCCTACGAGCAGTACTTC
CASSEGSPYEQYF
>TRBV29-1|TRBJ2-5|TRBD1|NA
TGCAGCGTTCTATCGGACAGGGCGAACCAAGAGACCCAGTACTTC
CSVLSDRANQETQYF
>TRBV20-1|TRBJ1-2|NA|NA
TGCAGTGCCCTAAATCAACAGGGCAGCTATGGCTACACCTTC
CSALNQQGSYGYTF
>TRBV2|TRBJ2-1|TRBD1|few
TGTGCCAGCAGTGGGGGACAGTCCTCCTACAATGAGCAGTTCTTC
CASSGGQSSYNEQFF
>TRBV6-2/TRBV6-3|TRBJ2-7|TRBD2|NA
TGTAGGACTAGCGGGACGAGCTCCTACGAGCAGTACTTC
CRTSGTSSYEQYF
>TRBV20-1|TRBJ2-5|NA|few
TGCAGTGCTAGAGGAGAGACCCAGTACTTC
CSARGETQYF
>TRBV27|TRBJ1-6|NA|medium-sized
TGTGCCAGCAGTTCCCTACCGGCTAATTCACCCCTCCACTTT
CASSSLPANSPLHF
>TRBV7-8|TRBJ2-3|TRBD2|few
TGTGCCAGCAGCTTCTCCGGGAGGGCAGATACGCAGTATTTT
CASSFSGRADTQYF
>TRBV5-4|TRBJ2-3|NA|once
TGTGCCAGCAGCTCCCAGGGGCCCACAGATACGCAGTATTTT
CASSSQGPTDTQYF
>TRBV7-3|TRBJ2-3|NA|few
TGTGCCAGCAGCTTAAGCGGCGGAGATACGCAGTATTTT
CASSLSGGDTQYF
>TRBV10-3|TRBJ2-6|TRBD2|few
TGTGCCATCAGTGAGAGCGGGAGGGAACCTGGGGCCAACGTCCTGACTTTC
CAISESGREPGANVLTF
>TRBV18|TRBJ1-6|NA|NA
TGTGCCAGCTCAGGGAGAGGGAGGTCGTATGAAGATTCACCCCTCCACTTT
CASSGRGRSYEDSPLHF
>TRBV2|TRBJ1-2|NA|NA
TGTGCCAGCAGCAGACAGATAGCCTATGGCTACACCTTC
CASSRQIAYGYTF
>TRBV5-1|TRBJ2-5|TRBD2|few
TGCGCCAGCAGCCCGGGATCGGGACTAGAAGGAGAGACCCAGTACTTC
CASSPGSGLEGETQYF
>TRBV20-1|TRBJ2-1|TRBD2|medium-sized
TGCAGTGCCCCCGGACTAGGGTACAATGAGCAGTTCTTC
CSAPGLGYNEQFF
>TRBV28|TRBJ2-5|NA|NA
TGTGCCAGCACTTCCGCCGCGCAGACCCAGTACTTC
CASTSAAQTQYF
>TRBV2|TRBJ2-7|NA|NA
TGTGCCAGCAGGGTCAGGGATGCGGGCGAGCAGTACTTC
CASRVRDAGEQYF
>TRBV4-1|TRBJ2-7|TRBD2|few
TGCGCCAGCAGCCAAAGGGAAAGGGACTATTTACACTTC
CASSQRERDYLHF
>TRBV7-9|TRBJ2-1|TRBD2|NA
TGTGCCAGCAGCTTGCTAGCGGGGAATGAGCAGTTCTTC
CASSLLAGNEQFF
>TRBV6-1|TRBJ2-1|NA|NA
TGTGCCAGCAGAAACCTTGATAGACCTAGCCATGAGCAGTTCTTC
CASRNLDRPSHEQFF